This entry describes one T cell receptor (beta chain). Its antigen remains unidentified. This sample was included in a study of T cell repertoires in cytomegalovirus infection. Study as a whole: CMV epitopes, recently identified HLA-C-restricted and well-studied HLA-B-restricted, were used. Carrying CMV and the relevant HLA type showed in public TCR beta signatures.

Germline CDR1 reads SGHVS; CDR2 reads FNYEAQ. The CDR3 covers 13 residues. Deletions cut 4 bases from V and 7 bases from J, with 12 bases between. Using its own MiXCR run on the reads, TCRdb lists one record per CDR3 protein. The table has around 900,000 distinct CDR3 sequences, less than 35% seen once. The sequence was collected from a human donor in good health (CMV status not recorded). Some clones in this sample may be carry-over from other donors' samples. The chain carries TRBV7-6 and TRBJ2-3, with D perhaps TRBD1 or TRBD2 (6 bases each). Sequences were derived from cultured CD8+ T cells from PBMCs, sampled from culture after CMV antigen stimulation. CDR3 sequence (DNA): TGTGCCAGCAGCTCCCCGGGGGACAATACGCAGTATTTT. Translation gives CASSSPGDNTQYF.